A selection of T cell receptor beta chains follows, all from one sample in a study of T cell changes during pregnancy in multiple sclerosis. TCRdb's copy holds only in-frame clones and misses some; the assay was immunoSEQ multiplex PCR. Of about 69,000 clones listed, 91% are singletons. The starting material was CD4+ T cells from peripheral blood mononuclear cells, obtained in the third trimester of pregnancy. Receptor source: a female donor in good health, enrolled as a control in a pregnancy study. Both conserved end residues are part of each CDR3. D genes are given only for firm matches. Size tells how often a clone was seen (once, few, many) or the class of an expanded clone, and some rows leave it out.

abundance,v_gene,j_gene,d_gene,CDR3aa,CDR3nt
-,TRBV11-3,TRBJ2-7,TRBD1,CASSLRTGGNYEQYF,TGTGCCAGCAGCCTAAGGACAGGGGGTAATTACGAGCAGTACTTC
-,TRBV5-1,TRBJ1-1,-,CASSLDRGTEAFF,TGCGCCAGCAGCTTGGATCGGGGGACTGAAGCTTTCTTT
-,TRBV7-2,TRBJ2-3,-,CASSLGRYSTDTQYF,TGTGCCAGCAGCTTGGGCAGGTATAGCACAGATACGCAGTATTTT
-,TRBV19,TRBJ1-3,-,CASSTYTSSGNTIYF,TGTGCCAGTAGTACTTACACCTCCTCTGGAAACACCATATATTTT
-,TRBV5-6,TRBJ1-2,-,CASSRLEGLNYGYTF,TGTGCCAGCAGCCGATTGGAGGGACTAAACTATGGCTACACCTTC
-,TRBV11-3,TRBJ2-7,-,CASSLGSGYEQYF,TGTGCCAGCAGCTTAGGGAGCGGCTACGAGCAGTACTTC
-,TRBV5-1,TRBJ2-1,-,CASSLSESYNEQFF,TGCGCCAGCAGCCTCAGTGAATCCTACAATGAGCAGTTCTTC
-,TRBV9,TRBJ2-7,TRBD1,CASSFGSGTGAYEQYF,TGTGCCAGCAGCTTTGGATCCGGGACAGGGGCCTACGAGCAGTACTTC
-,TRBV11-3,TRBJ2-1,-,CASSPRGGGLRYNEQFF,TGTGCCAGCAGCCCAAGGGGCGGTGGGCTAAGGTACAATGAGCAGTTCTTC
-,TRBV5-8,TRBJ2-7,TRBD1,CASSPPRTGIDYEQYF,TGTGCCAGCAGCCCGCCGAGGACAGGGATAGACTACGAGCAGTACTTC
-,TRBV19,TRBJ1-2,TRBD1,CASSIGQGYGYTF,TGTGCCAGTAGTATAGGACAGGGCTATGGCTACACCTTC
-,TRBV11-2,TRBJ1-4,-,CASSFSGGGEKLFF,TGTGCCAGCAGCTTTTCGGGAGGAGGTGAAAAACTGTTTTTT
-,TRBV5-5,TRBJ1-2,-,CASSFPGSGKGYTF,TGTGCCAGCAGCTTCCCCGGGTCCGGGAAAGGCTACACCTTC
-,TRBV27,TRBJ1-2,TRBD1,CASSLGQGGGYTF,TGTGCCAGCAGCCTCGGACAGGGGGGCGGCTACACCTTC
-,TRBV11-3,TRBJ2-7,TRBD1,CASSLEQGAAEQYF,TGTGCCAGCAGCTTAGAACAGGGGGCGGCCGAGCAGTACTTC
once,TRBV7-9,TRBJ1-1,-,CASSLTDNTEAFF,TGTGCCAGCAGCTTAACAGACAACACTGAAGCTTTCTTT
-,TRBV11-2,TRBJ1-5,-,CASSLGGGLNQPQHF,TGTGCCAGCAGCTTAGGTGGGGGCCTTAATCAGCCCCAGCATTTT
-,TRBV5-5,TRBJ1-6,TRBD1,CASSLGQGGLGSPLHF,TGTGCCAGCAGCCTAGGACAGGGAGGCTTAGGGTCACCCCTCCACTTT
-,TRBV5-4,TRBJ1-1,-,CASSRTSGLTEAFF,TGTGCCAGCAGCCGCACCTCAGGGCTCACTGAAGCTTTCTTT
-,TRBV6-6,TRBJ1-6,-,CASNSASPVPLHF,TGTGCCAGCAACTCCGCCTCACCCGTGCCCCTCCACTTT
few,TRBV7-9,TRBJ1-2,-,CASSLIPYDGYTF,TGTGCCAGCAGCTTAATCCCGTATGATGGCTACACCTTC
-,TRBV5-8,TRBJ1-1,TRBD1,CASPNTGGRKNEAFF,TGTGCCAGCCCAAACACAGGGGGTAGAAAGAATGAAGCTTTCTTT
few,TRBV5-5,TRBJ1-1,-,CASSLDRNTEAFF,TGTGCCAGCAGCCTGGACAGAAACACTGAAGCTTTCTTT
-,TRBV7-8,TRBJ1-4,-,CASSLGGLLEKLFF,TGTGCCAGCAGCTTAGGAGGGCTGCTTGAAAAACTGTTTTTT
-,TRBV7-9,TRBJ1-6,-,CASSPPVVQASSPLHF,TGTGCCAGCAGCCCTCCGGTGGTCCAGGCAAGTTCACCCCTCCACTTT
-,TRBV18,TRBJ1-1,TRBD1,CASSPLRGRRTEAFF,TGTGCCAGCTCACCCCTCAGGGGGCGACGTACTGAAGCTTTCTTT
-,TRBV19,TRBJ1-2,TRBD1,CASSLHRDREKANYGYTF,TGTGCCAGTAGTTTGCACCGGGACAGAGAAAAAGCTAACTATGGCTACACCTTC
-,TRBV5-4,TRBJ1-1,-,CASSRGTEAFF,TGTGCCAGCAGTCGGGGCACTGAAGCTTTCTTT
-,TRBV19,TRBJ2-7,-,CASSPSGGTASYEQYF,TGTGCCAGTAGTCCGTCCGGCGGGACCGCTTCCTACGAGCAGTACTTC
-,TRBV7-2,TRBJ2-1,-,CASSLRRLGYNEQFF,TGTGCCAGCAGCTTAAGGCGACTTGGATACAATGAGCAGTTCTTC
-,TRBV30,TRBJ2-1,-,CAWSVGQEQFF,TGTGCCTGGAGTGTGGGGCAGGAGCAGTTCTTC
-,TRBV4-1,TRBJ1-5,-,CASSQDMGLMTARQPQHF,TGCGCCAGCAGCCAAGATATGGGCCTTATGACCGCTCGACAGCCCCAGCATTTT
-,TRBV4-1,TRBJ2-5,-,CASSPTEGRQYF,TGCGCCAGCAGTCCCACGGAAGGGAGACAGTACTTC
-,TRBV11-2,TRBJ2-5,TRBD2,CASSLAGGAETQYF,TGTGCCAGCAGCCTCGCCGGGGGGGCCGAGACCCAGTACTTC
-,TRBV19,TRBJ2-1,-,CASSWRGPDNEQFF,TGTGCCAGTAGTTGGCGGGGGCCAGACAATGAGCAGTTCTTC
-,TRBV4-3,TRBJ1-3,-,CASSQDVEPGNTIYF,TGCGCCAGCAGCCAAGACGTAGAACCTGGAAACACCATATATTTT
-,TRBV7-2,TRBJ2-3,-,CASSQGSGDTQYF,TGTGCCAGCAGCCAGGGGTCGGGGGATACGCAGTATTTT
-,TRBV27,TRBJ1-6,-,CASSLRLESIANSPLHF,TGTGCCAGCAGTTTAAGGTTGGAAAGTATAGCTAATTCACCCCTCCACTTT
-,TRBV5-6,TRBJ2-3,-,CASSLALDRRTDTQYF,TGTGCCAGCAGCTTGGCGCTTGACAGACGCACAGATACGCAGTATTTT
-,TRBV7-9,TRBJ2-5,TRBD2,CASRFSGEETQYF,TGTGCCAGCAGGTTTAGCGGGGAAGAGACCCAGTACTTC
-,TRBV7-9,TRBJ2-7,TRBD2,CASSLGGGNSYEQYF,TGTGCCAGCAGCTTAGGCGGGGGGAACTCCTACGAGCAGTACTTC
-,TRBV11-2,TRBJ2-5,TRBD2,CASSLGLAEETQYF,TGTGCCAGCAGCTTAGGACTAGCGGAAGAGACCCAGTACTTC
-,TRBV7-9,TRBJ1-4,TRBD1,CASSRMTGGGEKLFF,TGTGCCAGCAGTCGAATGACAGGGGGTGGAGAAAAACTGTTTTTT
-,TRBV6-1,TRBJ1-2,TRBD1,CASSEAQGAPYGYTF,TGTGCCAGCAGTGAAGCGCAGGGGGCCCCCTATGGCTACACCTTC
-,TRBV4-2,TRBJ2-6,TRBD1,CASSQEGTGGAGANVLTF,TGTGCCAGCAGCCAAGAGGGGACAGGGGGCGCTGGGGCCAACGTCCTGACTTTC
-,TRBV9,TRBJ1-2,TRBD1,CASSPGGANYGYTF,TGTGCCAGCAGCCCAGGGGGCGCGAACTATGGCTACACCTTC
-,TRBV5-1,TRBJ2-1,TRBD2,CASSPGTGGYNEQFF,TGCGCCAGCAGCCCCGGGACGGGGGGGTACAATGAGCAGTTCTTC
-,TRBV25-1,TRBJ1-2,TRBD1,CASRGWGTGTTNYGYTF,TGTGCCAGCCGAGGGTGGGGGACAGGGACTACTAACTATGGCTACACCTTC
-,TRBV9,TRBJ1-2,-,CASSRQPSDEGYTF,TGTGCCAGCAGCCGACAGCCCTCGGACGAAGGCTACACCTTC
-,TRBV14,TRBJ1-2,-,CASSQARIGYGYTF,TGTGCCAGCAGCCAAGCCAGGATCGGCTATGGCTACACCTTC